A selection of T cell receptor beta chains follows, all from one sample in a study of T cell responses to AZD1222 COVID-19 vaccine. Clones were sequenced by immunoSEQ multiplex PCR, and TCRdb holds only the in-frame ones, with some missing. In the table there are about 97,000 clones, around 87% of which are singletons. This sample comprised peripheral blood, obtained 28 days after the second AZD1222 dose. The receptors come from an adult who received the AZD1222 COVID-19 vaccine. Both conserved end residues are part of each CDR3. The order of the fields is J gene, D gene, clone size, V gene, CDR3 DNA, CDR3 protein. The D gene is left open where the match is weak. Size tells how often a clone was seen (once, few, many) or the class of an expanded clone, and some rows leave it out.

J gene: TRBJ2-7; D gene: TRBD2; clone size: NA; V gene: TRBV7-2; CDR3 DNA: TGTGCCAGCAGCTTAGGCGGGGGTAGACTACGAGAACAGTACTTC; CDR3 protein: CASSLGGGRLREQYF
J gene: TRBJ1-2; D gene: NA; clone size: NA; V gene: TRBV24-1; CDR3 DNA: TGTGCCACCAGTGATAGCTACTATGGCTACACCTTC; CDR3 protein: CATSDSYYGYTF
J gene: TRBJ2-7; D gene: NA; clone size: NA; V gene: TRBV6-5; CDR3 DNA: TGTGCCAGCAGTTACTCGGGCGCCAGGCCCTACGAGCAGTACTTC; CDR3 protein: CASSYSGARPYEQYF
J gene: TRBJ2-3; D gene: NA; clone size: NA; V gene: TRBV7-3; CDR3 DNA: TGTGCCAGCAGCCCAGGGGGGGAGCGGTCAGATACGCAGTATTTT; CDR3 protein: CASSPGGERSDTQYF
J gene: TRBJ2-6; D gene: TRBD1; clone size: NA; V gene: TRBV6-2/TRBV6-3; CDR3 DNA: TGTGCCAGCAGTTACGAGGGACAGGTACCCGGGGCCAACGTCCTGACTTTC; CDR3 protein: CASSYEGQVPGANVLTF
J gene: TRBJ1-4; D gene: NA; clone size: NA; V gene: TRBV3-1/TRBV3-2; CDR3 DNA: TGTGCCAGCTCAGGGGTCAAGAATGAAAAACTGTTTTTT; CDR3 protein: CASSGVKNEKLFF
J gene: TRBJ2-3; D gene: NA; clone size: NA; V gene: TRBV5-4; CDR3 DNA: TGTGCCAGCAGCTTGGAGCAGGGGCGCGGCCGGGAGTATTTT; CDR3 protein: CASSLEQGRGREYF
J gene: TRBJ2-1; D gene: NA; clone size: NA; V gene: TRBV7-3; CDR3 DNA: TGTGCCAGCAGCTTATCTCGCAGGGCCAGCGATGAGCAGTTCTTC; CDR3 protein: CASSLSRRASDEQFF
J gene: TRBJ2-3; D gene: TRBD2; clone size: NA; V gene: TRBV4-2; CDR3 DNA: TGTGCCAGCAGCCAAGAACGGAGGACTAGCGGGAGTTATACGCAGTATTTT; CDR3 protein: CASSQERRTSGSYTQYF
J gene: TRBJ1-4; D gene: NA; clone size: NA; V gene: TRBV14; CDR3 DNA: TGTGCCAGCAGCCACCTAACAGGAGGGGTTAATGAAAAACTGTTTTTT; CDR3 protein: CASSHLTGGVNEKLFF
J gene: TRBJ1-1; D gene: NA; clone size: few; V gene: TRBV25-1; CDR3 DNA: TGTGCCAGCAGTGCCCAGGGGTCCACTGAAGCTTTCTTT; CDR3 protein: CASSAQGSTEAFF
J gene: TRBJ2-1; D gene: TRBD2; clone size: NA; V gene: TRBV6-4; CDR3 DNA: TGTGCCGGCAGTGACTCTACGGGAGGGGACTACAATGAGCAGTTCTTC; CDR3 protein: CAGSDSTGGDYNEQFF
J gene: TRBJ1-2; D gene: NA; clone size: NA; V gene: TRBV24-1; CDR3 DNA: TGTGCCACCAGTGATTCCTCAGGGTCACCTAACTATGGCTACACCTTC; CDR3 protein: CATSDSSGSPNYGYTF
J gene: TRBJ2-7; D gene: NA; clone size: NA; V gene: TRBV27; CDR3 DNA: TGTGCCAGCAGTGGACTCATTAGCGACGAGCAGTACTTC; CDR3 protein: CASSGLISDEQYF
J gene: TRBJ1-2; D gene: NA; clone size: NA; V gene: TRBV23-1; CDR3 DNA: TGCGCCAGCAGTCAATCGAAGGGGTACTATGGCTACACCTTC; CDR3 protein: CASSQSKGYYGYTF
J gene: TRBJ2-3; D gene: TRBD2; clone size: NA; V gene: TRBV3-1/TRBV3-2; CDR3 DNA: TGTGCCAGTTCCCGTAGCGGGGGGACAGATACGCAGTATTTT; CDR3 protein: CASSRSGGTDTQYF
J gene: TRBJ1-4; D gene: TRBD1; clone size: NA; V gene: TRBV5-1; CDR3 DNA: TGCGCCAGCAGGTCAGGGGGGACTAATGAAAAACTGTTTTTT; CDR3 protein: CASRSGGTNEKLFF
J gene: TRBJ2-2; D gene: NA; clone size: NA; V gene: TRBV27; CDR3 DNA: TGTGCCAGCAGTTTACTGCCGGGAGTCCCCACCGGGGAGCTGTTTTTT; CDR3 protein: CASSLLPGVPTGELFF
J gene: TRBJ2-3; D gene: NA; clone size: NA; V gene: TRBV19; CDR3 DNA: TGTGCCTCGAGGGGGGATGGTACAGATACGCAGTATTTT; CDR3 protein: CASRGDGTDTQYF
J gene: TRBJ2-1; D gene: TRBD1; clone size: NA; V gene: TRBV7-9; CDR3 DNA: TGTGCCAGCAGCTCCGGACAGGGAATTGAAGAGCAGTTCTTC; CDR3 protein: CASSSGQGIEEQFF
J gene: TRBJ2-7; D gene: NA; clone size: NA; V gene: TRBV5-1; CDR3 DNA: TGCGCCAGCACCCCCGACAGGCCCACCTACGAGCAGTACTTC; CDR3 protein: CASTPDRPTYEQYF